This is a list of T cell receptor beta chains from one sample in a study of T cells in Graves' hyperthyroidism and ophthalmopathy. In TCRdb, the multiplex PCR reads were re-called with MiXCR into one record per CDR3 protein. The sample includes about 770,000 distinct CDR3 sequences, under 20% seen only once; the top ten take 16%. Sequenced material: blood. The receptors were gathered from a woman aged 45-65 years with Graves' hyperthyroidism that later progressed to Graves' ophthalmopathy. Each CDR3 is given with its conserved first and last residue. A D gene is named only where the DNA matches it firmly. Size values are once, few and many counts, or a class for expanded clones, and some rows have none.

D: NA; V: TRBV19; J: TRBJ2-7; size: NA; length: 12; DNA: TGTGCCAGTAGTATCGGGCCCTACGAGCAGTACTTC; CDR3: CASSIGPYEQYF
D: TRBD2; V: TRBV7-2; J: TRBJ2-7; size: many; length: 19; DNA: TGTGCCAGCAGCTCCCCGCCCGGTAGCGGGGGGCCGAGCTCCTACGAGCAGTACTTC; CDR3: CASSSPPGSGGPSSYEQYF
D: NA; V: TRBV6-1; J: TRBJ1-6; size: NA; length: 15; DNA: TGTGCCAGCAGTGTCGGCCGCCCCAATAATTCACCCCTCCACTTT; CDR3: CASSVGRPNNSPLHF
D: NA; V: TRBV30; J: TRBJ1-4; size: many; length: 14; DNA: TGTGCCTGGAGTGTCGGTGCAACTAATGAAAAACTGTTTTTT; CDR3: CAWSVGATNEKLFF
D: NA; V: TRBV20-1; J: TRBJ1-5; size: NA; length: 17; DNA: TGCAGTGCTAGAGACCGGAGCGGGAAAACGGTGTCTCAGCCCCAGCATTTT; CDR3: CSARDRSGKTVSQPQHF
D: NA; V: TRBV4-1; J: TRBJ1-6; size: NA; length: 13; DNA: TGCGCCAGCAGCCCGTCGGGGAATTCACCCCTCCACTTT; CDR3: CASSPSGNSPLHF
D: TRBD2; V: TRBV12-3/TRBV12-4; J: TRBJ2-7; size: many; length: 16; DNA: TGTGCCAGCAGTGACGTCGCGGGGGGGCTCGGGTACGAGCAGTACTTC; CDR3: CASSDVAGGLGYEQYF
D: TRBD1; V: TRBV6-2/TRBV6-3; J: TRBJ2-5; size: NA; length: 13; DNA: TGTGCCAGCAGCGACAGGGATTGGGAGACCCAGTACTTC; CDR3: CASSDRDWETQYF
D: TRBD2; V: TRBV10-3; J: TRBJ2-2; size: NA; length: 13; DNA: TGTGCCATCTGGGAGGGTGACACCGGGGAGCTGTTTTTT; CDR3: CAIWEGDTGELFF
D: NA; V: TRBV20-1; J: TRBJ1-5; size: many; length: 13; DNA: TGCAGTGCTTCACAGTATAGCAATCAGCCCCAGCATTTT; CDR3: CSASQYSNQPQHF
D: NA; V: TRBV6-4; J: TRBJ1-1; size: few; length: 13; DNA: TGTGCCAGCAGGGAACAGGGATCCACTGAAGCTTTCTTT; CDR3: CASREQGSTEAFF
D: TRBD1; V: TRBV2; J: TRBJ1-1; size: many; length: 12; DNA: TGTGCCAGCAGGCCGGGACAGACTGAAGCTTTCTTT; CDR3: CASRPGQTEAFF
D: NA; V: TRBV15; J: TRBJ2-5; size: NA; length: 12; DNA: TGTGCCACCAGCATAGGGGGGGAGACCCAGTACTTC; CDR3: CATSIGGETQYF
D: NA; V: TRBV7-9; J: TRBJ1-2; size: many; length: 12; DNA: TGTGCCAGCAGCGACAGGTTTGGTGGCTACACCTTC; CDR3: CASSDRFGGYTF
D: NA; V: TRBV20-1; J: TRBJ2-7; size: few; length: 15; DNA: TGCAGTGCTAGATTTGTGGGGGAGGTTCCCTACGAGCAGTACTTC; CDR3: CSARFVGEVPYEQYF
D: NA; V: TRBV12-3/TRBV12-4; J: TRBJ1-1; size: NA; length: 11; DNA: TGTGCCAGCAGTACCACCCCAGAAACTTTCTTT; CDR3: CASSTTPETFF
D: NA; V: TRBV18; J: TRBJ1-6; size: NA; length: 13; DNA: TGTGCCAGCTCCCGGGGGCTTGATTCACCCCTCCACTTT; CDR3: CASSRGLDSPLHF
D: NA; V: TRBV20-1; J: TRBJ2-3; size: NA; length: 18; DNA: TGCAGTGCTAGAGCGCTCCCTCTCGGGGAGGTGAGCACAGATACGCAGTATTTT; CDR3: CSARALPLGEVSTDTQYF
D: NA; V: TRBV14; J: TRBJ1-2; size: NA; length: 14; DNA: TGTGCCGGCAGCCAAGTAGGCCGGGCCTATGGCTACACCTTC; CDR3: CAGSQVGRAYGYTF
D: NA; V: TRBV9; J: TRBJ1-4; size: NA; length: 15; DNA: TGTGCCAGCAGCGTAGCGGGGACTATTAATGAAAAACTGTTTTTT; CDR3: CASSVAGTINEKLFF
D: NA; V: TRBV7-3; J: TRBJ2-1; size: few; length: 13; DNA: TGTGCCAGCAGCGGTACCCTTGGGAATGAGCAGTTCTTC; CDR3: CASSGTLGNEQFF
D: TRBD1; V: TRBV5-6; J: TRBJ1-5; size: many; length: 16; DNA: TGTGCCAGCAGCGCTGACAGGGGCGGGAGCAATCAGCCCCAGCATTTT; CDR3: CASSADRGGSNQPQHF
D: TRBD1; V: TRBV28; J: TRBJ1-6; size: many; length: 14; DNA: TGTGCTAATTCCGGGACAGGGGATAATTCACCCCTCCACTTT; CDR3: CANSGTGDNSPLHF
D: NA; V: TRBV7-9; J: TRBJ2-5; size: many; length: 16; DNA: TGTGCCAGCAGTACCCTAGAGGGGGGCGGCCAAGAGACCCAGTACTTC; CDR3: CASSTLEGGGQETQYF
D: NA; V: TRBV11-2; J: TRBJ2-5; size: NA; length: 16; DNA: TGTGCCAGCAGCTTAGGGTCCCCCCACCCCGAAGAGACCCAGTACTTC; CDR3: CASSLGSPHPEETQYF
D: NA; V: TRBV3-1; J: TRBJ1-1; size: many; length: 13; DNA: TGTGCCAGCAGCCAAGACCTAGGGACACAAGCTTTCTTT; CDR3: CASSQDLGTQAFF
D: TRBD1; V: TRBV20-1; J: TRBJ1-2; size: many; length: 14; DNA: TGCAGTGCTAGAGTGGACAGGGGCTGGTATGGCTACACCTTC; CDR3: CSARVDRGWYGYTF
D: TRBD2; V: TRBV6-7; J: TRBJ2-1; size: many; length: 22; DNA: TGTGCCAGCAGTTGCCCGGGACTAGAAGGCCCAAATCGCCCCCTGTCCTACAATGAGCAGTTCTTC; CDR3: CASSCPGLEGPNRPLSYNEQFF
D: NA; V: TRBV3-1; J: TRBJ1-5; size: NA; length: 17; DNA: TGTGCCAGCAGCCAAGGAACGTACAGGGCAAGCAATCAGCCCCAGCATTTT; CDR3: CASSQGTYRASNQPQHF
D: TRBD1; V: TRBV7-9; J: TRBJ1-2; size: many; length: 18; DNA: TGTGCCAGCAGCTCCAACCGGGACAGGGGGCGAAGGGGCTATGGCTACACCTTC; CDR3: CASSSNRDRGRRGYGYTF
D: TRBD1; V: TRBV19; J: TRBJ1-5; size: few; length: 16; DNA: TGTGCCAGTAGTATCTCAGGGGGAATGGGCAATCAGCCCCAGCATTTT; CDR3: CASSISGGMGNQPQHF
D: NA; V: TRBV5-4; J: TRBJ2-3; size: NA; length: 16; DNA: TGTGCCAGCAGCTTGTCCTATGTCGGTGGCACAGATACGCAGTATTTT; CDR3: CASSLSYVGGTDTQYF
D: TRBD2; V: TRBV24-1; J: TRBJ2-1; size: few; length: 18; DNA: TGTGCCACCAGTGATTTGCAGTCGGAGCGGGGAACCTACAATGAGCAGTTCTTC; CDR3: CATSDLQSERGTYNEQFF
D: NA; V: TRBV4-1; J: TRBJ2-1; size: NA; length: 14; DNA: TGCGCCAGCAGCCGGTGGGCAAAGTACAATGAGCAGTTCTTC; CDR3: CASSRWAKYNEQFF
D: TRBD1; V: TRBV20-1; J: TRBJ1-2; size: many; length: 13; DNA: TGCAGTGCGTCTAGGGGGCGGAACTATGGCTACACCTTC; CDR3: CSASRGRNYGYTF
D: NA; V: TRBV3-1; J: TRBJ1-1; size: many; length: 13; DNA: TGTGCCAGCAGCCAGACCCCGGAAGGGGGAGCTTTCTTT; CDR3: CASSQTPEGGAFF
D: NA; V: TRBV15; J: TRBJ1-2; size: once; length: 15; DNA: TGTGCCACCAGCAGTTACAGGGACCCAACCTATGGCTACACCTTC; CDR3: CATSSYRDPTYGYTF
D: NA; V: TRBV5-1; J: TRBJ2-3; size: many; length: 16; DNA: TGCGCCAGCAGCTTGGCCTGGGAAGGGACCACAGATACGCAGTATTTT; CDR3: CASSLAWEGTTDTQYF
D: TRBD1; V: TRBV5-1; J: TRBJ2-7; size: NA; length: 15; DNA: TGCGCCAGCAGGCAGAGCCGGGACAGCTCCTACGAGCAGTACTTC; CDR3: CASRQSRDSSYEQYF